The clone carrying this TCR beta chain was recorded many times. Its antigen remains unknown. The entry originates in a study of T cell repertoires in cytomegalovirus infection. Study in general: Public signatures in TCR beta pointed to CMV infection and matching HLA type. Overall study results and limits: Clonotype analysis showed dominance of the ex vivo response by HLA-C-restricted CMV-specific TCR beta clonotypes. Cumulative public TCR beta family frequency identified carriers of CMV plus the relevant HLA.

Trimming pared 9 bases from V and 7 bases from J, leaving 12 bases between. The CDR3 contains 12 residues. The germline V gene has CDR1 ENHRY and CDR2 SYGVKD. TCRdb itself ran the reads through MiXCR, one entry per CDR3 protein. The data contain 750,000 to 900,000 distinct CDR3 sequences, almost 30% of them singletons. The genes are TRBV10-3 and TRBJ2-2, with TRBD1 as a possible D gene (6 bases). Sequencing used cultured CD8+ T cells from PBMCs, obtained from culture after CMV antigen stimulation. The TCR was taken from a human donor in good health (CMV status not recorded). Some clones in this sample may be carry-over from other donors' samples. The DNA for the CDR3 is TGTGCCATGACAGAGGGGGACGGGGAGCTGTTTTTT. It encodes CAMTEGDGELFF.